This TCR beta chain was retrieved from a study of blood T cell repertoires in COVID-19. Looking at the study overall: There were acute and convalescent COVID-19 samples, and they came from the United States, Italy and Spain. Nucleic acid was either cDNA or gDNA, and it came from T cells, B-cell-depleted T cells, or PBMCs.

The germline V gene encodes CDR1 MGHRA and CDR2 YSYEKL. CDR3 length: 16 amino acids. V lost 1 base and J lost 0; bases outside the gene matches: 5. As processed by the authors: For nucleated cells, counts were estimated from reference gene primer amplification. TCRdb keeps only in-frame clones here, not all; method: immunoSEQ multiplex PCR. V and J calls and clone size come straight from that table; D and trimming were deduced from the DNA. The repertoire includes about 300,000 clones, 86% of them detected once, and 1.5% to 2% sits in the top ten. This TCR was sampled from a woman aged 50 to 60 with acute or convalescent COVID-19. The chain employs TRBV4-1 and TRBJ2-5, with 7 nucleotides matching TRBD2. Sample: peripheral blood. CDR3 sequence reads: CASSQVLLADQETQYF. The CDR3 DNA follows: TGCGCCAGCAGCCAAGTCCTGCTAGCGGACCAAGAGACCCAGTACTTC.